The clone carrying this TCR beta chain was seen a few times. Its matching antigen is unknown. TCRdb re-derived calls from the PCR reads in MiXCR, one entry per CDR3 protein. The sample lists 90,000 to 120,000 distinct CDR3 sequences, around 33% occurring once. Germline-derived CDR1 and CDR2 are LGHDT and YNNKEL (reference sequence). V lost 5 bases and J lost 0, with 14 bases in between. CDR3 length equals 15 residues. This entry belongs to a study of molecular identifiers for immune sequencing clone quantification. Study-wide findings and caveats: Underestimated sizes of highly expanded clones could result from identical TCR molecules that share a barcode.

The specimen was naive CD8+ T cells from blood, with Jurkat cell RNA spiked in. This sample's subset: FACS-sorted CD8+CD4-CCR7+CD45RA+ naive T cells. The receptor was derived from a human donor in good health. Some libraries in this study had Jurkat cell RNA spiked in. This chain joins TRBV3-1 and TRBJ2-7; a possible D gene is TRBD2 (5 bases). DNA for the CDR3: TGTGCCAGCAGCGACCGCGGGTCCAGCTCCTACGAGCAGTACTTC. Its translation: CASSDRGSSSYEQYF.